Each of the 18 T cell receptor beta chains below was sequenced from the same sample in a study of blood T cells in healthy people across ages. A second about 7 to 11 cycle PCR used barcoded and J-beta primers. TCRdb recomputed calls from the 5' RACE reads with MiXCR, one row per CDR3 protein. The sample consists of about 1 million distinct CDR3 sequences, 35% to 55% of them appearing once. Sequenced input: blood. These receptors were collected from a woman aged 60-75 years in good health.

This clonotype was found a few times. DNA for the CDR3: TGTGCCAGCAGCTTTGAAACAGACTCCTACGAGCAGTACTTC. Translation gives CASSFETDSYEQYF. This sequence joins TRBV11-1 and TRBJ2-7; D is unclear. CDR1 and CDR2 (germline): SGHAT, FQDESV (reference sequence). Deletions cut 3 bases from V and 0 bases from J, with 9 bases between. The CDR3 is made up of 14 amino acids. Full variable domain (remainder filled in from reference TRBV11-1 and TRBJ2-7): EAEVAQSPRYKITEKSQAVAFWCDPISGHATLYWYRQILGQGPELLVQFQDESVVDDSQLPKDRFSAERLKGVDSTLKIQPAELGDSAMYLCASSFETDSYEQYFGPGTRLTVT.

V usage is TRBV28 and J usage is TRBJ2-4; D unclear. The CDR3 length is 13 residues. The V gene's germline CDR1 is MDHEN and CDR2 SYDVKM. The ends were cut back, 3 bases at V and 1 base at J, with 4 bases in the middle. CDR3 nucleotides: TGTGCCAGCAGTTTGCAGGCCAAAAACATTCAGTACTTC. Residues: CASSLQAKNIQYF. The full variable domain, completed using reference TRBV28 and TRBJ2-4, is DVKVTQSSRYLVKRTGEKVFLECVQDMDHENMFWYRQDPGLGLRLIYFSYDVKMKEKGDIPEGYSVSREKKERFSLILESASTNQTSMYLCASSLQAKNIQYFGAGTRLSVL.

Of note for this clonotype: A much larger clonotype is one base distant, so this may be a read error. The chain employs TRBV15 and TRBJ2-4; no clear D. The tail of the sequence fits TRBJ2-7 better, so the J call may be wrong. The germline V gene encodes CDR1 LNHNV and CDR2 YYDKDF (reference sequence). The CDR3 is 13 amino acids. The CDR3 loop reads CAASRVLDDEQYF. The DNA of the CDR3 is TGTGCCGCCAGCAGAGTTCTAGACGACGAGCAGTACTTC.

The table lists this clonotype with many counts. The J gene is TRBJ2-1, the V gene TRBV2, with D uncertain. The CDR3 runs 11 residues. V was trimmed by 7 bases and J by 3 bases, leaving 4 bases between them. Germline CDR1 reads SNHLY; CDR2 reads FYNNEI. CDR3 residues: CASTSYNEQFF. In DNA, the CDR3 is TGTGCCAGCACCAGCTACAATGAGCAGTTCTTC.

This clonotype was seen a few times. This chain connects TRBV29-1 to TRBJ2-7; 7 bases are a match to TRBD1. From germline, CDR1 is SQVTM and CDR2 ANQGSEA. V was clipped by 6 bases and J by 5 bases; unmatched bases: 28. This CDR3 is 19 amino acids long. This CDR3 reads CSVAYPGQLKNTGVHEQYF. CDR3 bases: TGCAGCGTCGCTTATCCGGGACAGCTGAAAAATACCGGGGTACACGAGCAGTACTTC.

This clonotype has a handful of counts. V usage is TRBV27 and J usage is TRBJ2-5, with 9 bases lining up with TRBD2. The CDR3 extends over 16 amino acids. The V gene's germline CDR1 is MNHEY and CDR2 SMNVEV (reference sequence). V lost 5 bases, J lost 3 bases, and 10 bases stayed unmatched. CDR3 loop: CASSLSTSGTKETQYF. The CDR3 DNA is TGTGCCAGCAGTCTCTCGACTAGCGGAACTAAAGAGACCCAGTACTTC.

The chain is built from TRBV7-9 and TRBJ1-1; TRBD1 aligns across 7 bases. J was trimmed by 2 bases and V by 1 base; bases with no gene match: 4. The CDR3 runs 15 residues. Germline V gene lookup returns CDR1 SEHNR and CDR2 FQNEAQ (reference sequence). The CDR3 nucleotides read TGTGCCAGCAGCTTAGTACAGGGGTATAACACTGAAGCTTTCTTT. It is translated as CASSLVQGYNTEAFF.

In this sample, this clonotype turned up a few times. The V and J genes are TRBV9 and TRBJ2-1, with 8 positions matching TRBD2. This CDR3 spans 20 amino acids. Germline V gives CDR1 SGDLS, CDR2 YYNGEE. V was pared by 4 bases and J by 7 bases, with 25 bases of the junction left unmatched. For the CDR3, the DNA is TGTGCCAGCAGCTGGGGGGGACTAAGGAGCGGGAGTCGTTCGGCGAATGAGCAGTTCTTC. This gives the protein CASSWGGLRSGSRSANEQFF. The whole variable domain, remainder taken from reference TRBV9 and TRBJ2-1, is DSGVTQTPKHLITATGQRVTLRCSPRSGDLSVYWYQQSLDQGLQFLIQYYNGEERAKGNILERFSAQQFPDLHSELNLSSLELGDSALYFCASSWGGLRSGSRSANEQFFGPGTRLTVL.

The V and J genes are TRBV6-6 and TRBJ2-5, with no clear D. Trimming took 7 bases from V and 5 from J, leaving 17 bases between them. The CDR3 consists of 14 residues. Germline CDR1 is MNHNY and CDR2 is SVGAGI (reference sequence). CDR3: CASNLLQVWETQYF. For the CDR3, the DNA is TGTGCCAGCAACTTACTTCAGGTTTGGGAGACCCAGTACTTC.

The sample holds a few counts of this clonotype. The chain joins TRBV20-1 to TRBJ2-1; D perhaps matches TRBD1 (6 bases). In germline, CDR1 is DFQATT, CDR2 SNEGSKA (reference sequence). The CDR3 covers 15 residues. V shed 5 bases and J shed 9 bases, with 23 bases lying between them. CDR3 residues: CSAEEDSLGRGEQFF. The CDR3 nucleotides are TGCAGTGCTGAGGAGGACAGTCTTGGCCGGGGTGAGCAGTTCTTC.

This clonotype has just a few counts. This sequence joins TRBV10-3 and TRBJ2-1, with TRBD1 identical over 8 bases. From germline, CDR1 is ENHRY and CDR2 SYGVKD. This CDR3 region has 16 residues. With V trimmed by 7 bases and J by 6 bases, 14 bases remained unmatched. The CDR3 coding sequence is TGTGCCATCACTTCAGAGACGACAGGGGCTCCCAATGAGCAGTTCTTC. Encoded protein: CAITSETTGAPNEQFF.

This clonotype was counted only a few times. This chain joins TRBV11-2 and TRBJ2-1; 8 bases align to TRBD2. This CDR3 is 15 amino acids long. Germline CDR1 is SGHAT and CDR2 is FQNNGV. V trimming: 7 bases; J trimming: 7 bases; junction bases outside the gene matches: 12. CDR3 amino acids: CASTHGRGGWNEQFF. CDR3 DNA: TGTGCCAGCACCCACGGCCGGGGGGGCTGGAATGAGCAGTTCTTC.

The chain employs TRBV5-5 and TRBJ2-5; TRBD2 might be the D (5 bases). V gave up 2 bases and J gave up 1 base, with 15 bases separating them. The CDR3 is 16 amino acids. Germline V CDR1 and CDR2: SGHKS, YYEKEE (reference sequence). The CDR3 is CASSFGGAAFQETQYF. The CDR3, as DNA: TGTGCCAGCAGCTTCGGAGGAGCGGCTTTCCAAGAGACCCAGTACTTC.

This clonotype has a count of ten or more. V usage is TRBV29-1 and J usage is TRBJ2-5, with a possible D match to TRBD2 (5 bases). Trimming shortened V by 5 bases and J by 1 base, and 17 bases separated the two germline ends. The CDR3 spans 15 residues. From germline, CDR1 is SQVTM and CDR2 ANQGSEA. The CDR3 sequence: CSVCRDGDVQETQYF. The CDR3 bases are TGCAGCGTTTGCCGGGATGGGGATGTCCAAGAGACCCAGTACTTC.

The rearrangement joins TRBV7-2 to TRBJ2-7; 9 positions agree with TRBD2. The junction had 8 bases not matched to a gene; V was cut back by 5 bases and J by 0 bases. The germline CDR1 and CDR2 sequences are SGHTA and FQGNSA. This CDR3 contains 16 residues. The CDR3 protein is CASSPAGGIGSYEQYF. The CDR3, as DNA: TGTGCCAGCAGCCCCGCGGGGGGGATAGGCTCCTACGAGCAGTACTTC.

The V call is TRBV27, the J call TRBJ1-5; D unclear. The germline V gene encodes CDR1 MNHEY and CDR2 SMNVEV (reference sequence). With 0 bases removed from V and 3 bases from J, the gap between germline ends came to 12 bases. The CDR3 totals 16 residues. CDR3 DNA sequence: TGTGCCAGCAGTTTATCGAGTGGAGACTTCAATCAGCCCCAGCATTTT. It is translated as CASSLSSGDFNQPQHF.

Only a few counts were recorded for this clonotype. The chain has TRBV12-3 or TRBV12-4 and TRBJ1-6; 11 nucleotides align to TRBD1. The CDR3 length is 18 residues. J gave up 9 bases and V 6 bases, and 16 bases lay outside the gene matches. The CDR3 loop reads CASSPGTGGSWVTSPLHF. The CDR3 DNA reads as TGTGCCAGCAGCCCCGGGACAGGGGGAAGTTGGGTAACTTCACCCCTCCACTTT.

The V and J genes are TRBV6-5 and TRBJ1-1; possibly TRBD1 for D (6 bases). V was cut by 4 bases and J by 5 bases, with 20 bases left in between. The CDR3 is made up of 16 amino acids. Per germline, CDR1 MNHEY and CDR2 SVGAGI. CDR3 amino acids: CASSFTLGAGITEAFF. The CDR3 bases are TGTGCCAGCAGTTTCACCCTGGGGGCTGGAATAACTGAAGCTTTCTTT.